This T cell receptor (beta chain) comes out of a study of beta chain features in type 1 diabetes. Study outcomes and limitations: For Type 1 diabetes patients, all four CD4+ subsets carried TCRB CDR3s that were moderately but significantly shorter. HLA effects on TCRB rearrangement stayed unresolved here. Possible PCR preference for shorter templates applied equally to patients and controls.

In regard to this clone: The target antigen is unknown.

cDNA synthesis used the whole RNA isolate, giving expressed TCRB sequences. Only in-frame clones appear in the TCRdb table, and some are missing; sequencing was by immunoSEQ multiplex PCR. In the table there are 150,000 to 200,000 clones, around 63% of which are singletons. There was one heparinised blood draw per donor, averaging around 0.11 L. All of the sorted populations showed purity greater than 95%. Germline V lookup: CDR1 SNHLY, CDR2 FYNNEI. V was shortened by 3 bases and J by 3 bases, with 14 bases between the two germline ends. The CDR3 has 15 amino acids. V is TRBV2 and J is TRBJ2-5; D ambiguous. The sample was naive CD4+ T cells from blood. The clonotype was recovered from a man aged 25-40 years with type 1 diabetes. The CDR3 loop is CASSDGMDRKETQYF. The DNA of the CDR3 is TGTGCCAGCAGTGATGGGATGGACCGCAAAGAGACCCAGTACTTC.